This T cell receptor beta chain was captured in a study of T cells in women clearing cervical HPV infection. Study as a whole: Case blood was drawn when the lesion was first found; control blood after infection became undetectable. Study-wide points: Controls had more TRBV6-7 (roughly 0.16%) than cases (roughly 0.11%).

A remark on this clone: Its cognate antigen is unknown. The read halts 3 residues ahead of the CDR3 end, with the missing end drawn from the germline J gene.

Germline CDR1 SGHDT, CDR2 YYEEEE. V lost 4 bases to trimming and J lost 2 bases, with 9 bases between them. This CDR3 contains 13 residues. Assay: immunoSEQ multiplex PCR; the TCRdb copy retains only in-frame clones and omits some. The listing contains around 30,000 clones. The sample comprised blood buffy coat. The receptor was isolated from a woman between 18 and 70 years old with a cervical HPV16 infection that either progressed to CIN3+ or cleared (not recorded which). This chain links TRBV5-6 with TRBJ1-1; the D is unclear. The CDR3 region is CASSGTINTEAFF. Incomplete CDR3 DNA: TGTGCCAGCAGCGGCACAATAAACACTGAA.